Each of the 9 T cell receptor beta chains below was sequenced from the same sample in a study of shared clonotypes between healthy human individuals. Assay used: immunoSEQ multiplex PCR; TCRdb lists only in-frame clones, some missing. The table includes some 690,000 clones, around 90% detected once. Source material: memory CD8+ T cells from PBMCs. Subset indicated: CD45RO+ cells pooled with CCR7-negative TemRA cells. These receptors were obtained from a man younger than 35 in good health. Some clones in this sample may be carry-over from other donors' samples.

This sequence joins TRBV4-1 and TRBJ2-7, with D tentatively TRBD1 or TRBD2 (7 bases each). Germline loops: CDR1 MGHRA, CDR2 YSYEKL. CDR3 length: 17 residues. The germline V and J ends were trimmed by 1 base and 6 bases, with 22 bases remaining between them. The CDR3 is CASSQAGGTDARGEQYF. The CDR3 coding sequence is TGCGCCAGCAGCCAAGCCGGGGGGACAGACGCCAGAGGCGAGCAGTACTTC.

This chain links TRBV5-6 with TRBJ2-1; TRBD2 matches at 8 bases. CDR3 size: 15 residues. Germline V gene sequence: CDR1 SGHDT, CDR2 YYEEEE. V gave up 3 bases and J gave up 7 bases; unmatched junction bases: 9. In nucleotides, the CDR3 is TGTGCCAGCAGCTACAGCGGGAGCCTCTGGAATGAGCAGTTCTTC. As protein: CASSYSGSLWNEQFF.

The genes are TRBV19 and TRBJ1-1; TRBD1 agrees at 7 bases. CDR1 is LNHDA, CDR2 SQIVND, per germline (reference sequence). The CDR3 runs 17 residues. Trimming removed 9 bases from V and 1 base from J; junction bases left unmatched: 17. Written as DNA, the CDR3 is TGTGCCAGCAATTCCGACAGGGAGGACGTAAGGAACACTGAAGCTTTCTTT. It is translated as CASNSDREDVRNTEAFF.

The rearrangement joins TRBV28 to TRBJ2-1; TRBD2 aligns across 7 bases. V lost 4 bases and J lost 15; bases outside the gene matches: 15. The CDR3 extends over 14 amino acids. The germline CDR1 and CDR2 sequences are MDHEN and SYDVKM. CDR3 sequence (DNA): TGTGCCAGCAGTTCCCTTCCCCAGCGGGAATTGCGGTTCTTC. This sequence encodes CASSSLPQRELRFF.

This clone was observed once. This chain connects TRBV13 to TRBJ2-7; D tentatively fits TRBD1 or TRBD2 (6 bases each). V lost 1 base to trimming and J lost 5 bases, with 18 bases between them. There are 16 residues in the CDR3. Germline V gives CDR1 PRHDT, CDR2 FYEKMQ (reference sequence). This chain's CDR3 is CASSLVGGTPLDEQYF. CDR3 DNA sequence: TGTGCCAGCAGCTTAGTAGGCGGGACACCCCTGGACGAGCAGTACTTC.

This chain uses TRBV27 with TRBJ2-1; 7 nucleotides match TRBD2. V gave up 4 bases and J gave up 5 bases; unmatched junction bases: 11. CDR3 length: 16 residues. The V gene's germline CDR1 is MNHEY and CDR2 SMNVEV (reference sequence). This CDR3 reads CASSSQGDYSDNEQFF. DNA for the CDR3: TGTGCCAGCAGTTCCCAAGGGGACTATTCTGACAATGAGCAGTTCTTC.

The chain combines TRBV30 with TRBJ2-7; D possibly uses TRBD1 or TRBD2 (6 bases each). Germline loops: CDR1 GTSNPN, CDR2 SVGIG (reference sequence). The length of the CDR3 is 12 residues. The V and J ends lost 0 bases and 5 bases respectively, with 8 bases between them. This CDR3 is CAWSVGGNEQYF. The CDR3 DNA follows: TGTGCCTGGAGTGTAGGGGGGAACGAGCAGTACTTC.

The J gene is TRBJ2-2, the V gene TRBV4-1, with 9 bases matching TRBD2. The CDR3 covers 19 residues. The germline CDR1 and CDR2 sequences are MGHRA and YSYEKL. J was trimmed by 6 bases and V by 0 bases; bases with no gene match: 14. The CDR3: CASSQEGSGRYRRSGELFF. DNA for the CDR3: TGCGCCAGCAGCCAAGAGGGCAGCGGGAGGTATCGCCGGTCCGGGGAGCTGTTTTTT.

The V call is TRBV14, the J call TRBJ2-7; D is possibly TRBD2 (6 bases). CDR3 length: 16 residues. CDR1 is SGHDN and CDR2 is FVKESK in the germline V gene. Trimming took 0 bases from V and 2 from J, leaving 14 bases between them. CDR3: CASSQDDSGLTYEQYF. CDR3 coding DNA: TGTGCCAGCAGCCAAGATGACAGCGGGCTCACCTACGAGCAGTACTTC.